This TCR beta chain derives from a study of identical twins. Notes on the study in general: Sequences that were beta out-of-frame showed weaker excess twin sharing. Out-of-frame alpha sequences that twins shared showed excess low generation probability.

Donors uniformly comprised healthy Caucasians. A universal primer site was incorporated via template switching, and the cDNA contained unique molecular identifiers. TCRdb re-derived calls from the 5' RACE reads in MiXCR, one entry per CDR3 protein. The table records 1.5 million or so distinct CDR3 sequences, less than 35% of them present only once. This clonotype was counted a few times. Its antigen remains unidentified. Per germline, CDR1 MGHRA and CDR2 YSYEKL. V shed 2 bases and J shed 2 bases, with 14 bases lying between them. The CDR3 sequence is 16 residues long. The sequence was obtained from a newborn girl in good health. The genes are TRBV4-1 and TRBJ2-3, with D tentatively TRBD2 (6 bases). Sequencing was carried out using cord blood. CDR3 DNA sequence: TGCGCCAGCAGCCAACCCAGGGTAGCGGTCACAGATACGCAGTATTTT. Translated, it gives CASSQPRVAVTDTQYF.